These 17 T cell receptor beta chains came from one sample sequenced in a study of response to subunit inactivated influenza vaccine. TCRdb re-called the RT-PCR reads through MiXCR, storing one row per CDR3 protein. The table has roughly 650,000 distinct CDR3 sequences, less than 20% seen once. The sequences come from PBMCs from blood, collected about 12 days after vaccination. Every receptor here comes from a man aged 50 to 60 who received an inactivated influenza vaccine.

This clonotype was picked up a small number of times. The V gene is TRBV6-1, the J gene TRBJ2-3; TRBD1 or TRBD2 may be the D gene (7 bases each). In germline, CDR1 is MNHNS, CDR2 SASEGT. The CDR3 contains 14 residues. Trimming removed 9 bases from V and 3 bases from J, with 16 bases in between. This chain's CDR3 is CASTRGGLTDTQYF. CDR3 bases: TGTGCCAGTACCAGGGGGGGCTTGACAGATACGCAGTATTTT.

This clonotype was found a few times. The gene calls are TRBV28 and TRBJ1-5; the D gene is possibly TRBD1 (5 bases). The germline gives CDR1 MDHEN, CDR2 SYDVKM. This CDR3 region has 17 residues. V was cut by 3 bases and J by 1 base, with 16 bases left in between. Here the CDR3 DNA reads TGTGCCAGCAGTTTGCTGGGCAGGGAAGGGAGCAATCAGCCCCAGCATTTT. It is translated as CASSLLGREGSNQPQHF.

Only a few counts were recorded for this clonotype. The chain has TRBV4-2 and TRBJ1-1, with a weak D call TRBD1 (6 bases). There are 12 residues in the CDR3. Germline V gives CDR1 LGHNA, CDR2 YNFKEQ. With 2 bases removed from V and 8 bases from J, the gap between germline ends came to 9 bases. The CDR3 spells CASSQLTGEAFF. The DNA for the CDR3 is TGTGCCAGCAGCCAACTAACAGGGGAAGCTTTCTTT.

The genes are TRBV20-1 and TRBJ2-5; D gene unclear. Germline CDR1 reads DFQATT; CDR2 reads SNEGSKA (reference sequence). This CDR3 comprises 13 residues. V lost 3 bases and J lost 1, with 9 bases in between. CDR3 sequence (DNA): TGCAGTGCTAGCAGGCAGACCCAAGAGACCCAGTACTTC. Translation: CSASRQTQETQYF.

This clonotype was seen many times. This chain links TRBV10-2 with TRBJ2-3; 11 positions match TRBD2. Germline trimming cut 5 bases from V and 5 bases from J; bases unmatched to any gene: 6. CDR3 length: 15 amino acids. Germline V gene lookup returns CDR1 WSHSY and CDR2 SAAADI. DNA of the CDR3: TGCGCCAGCAGTATCCCGACTAGCGGGGTAGATACGCAGTATTTT. Encoded protein: CASSIPTSGVDTQYF.

This clonotype was observed many times. The chain is built from TRBV4-2 and TRBJ2-3; tentatively, D is TRBD2 (6 bases). CDR1 LGHNA and CDR2 YNFKEQ come from the germline V gene. V lost 7 bases and J lost 2, with 19 bases in between. This CDR3 comprises 16 residues. CDR3 in amino acids: CASTPGTGGFTDTQYF. The DNA of the CDR3 is TGTGCCAGCACCCCCGGGACTGGGGGATTCACAGATACGCAGTATTTT.

This clonotype was counted between two and nine times. V usage is TRBV30 and J usage is TRBJ1-5, with 7 bases aligning to TRBD1. Losses at the gene ends were 0 bases for V and 0 bases for J; bases not matched to a gene: 11. The CDR3 is 18 amino acids. The germline V gene has CDR1 GTSNPN and CDR2 SVGIG (reference sequence). The CDR3 nucleotides read TGTGCCTGGAGTGTCACCCGGGACAGTCACTATAGCAATCAGCCCCAGCATTTT. Protein sequence: CAWSVTRDSHYSNQPQHF.

This chain links TRBV28 with TRBJ2-5; 8 bases align to TRBD2. The V gene end was trimmed by 4 bases and the J gene end by 9 bases; junction bases not matched to a gene: 22. CDR3 length: 18 amino acids. Looked up from germline, CDR1 is MDHEN and CDR2 is SYDVKM. The CDR3 DNA follows: TGTGCCAGCAGTTCCCGGTTACGCGGGGGGTCTCCCCGTTGGGCCCAGTACTTC. This codes for CASSSRLRGGSPRWAQYF.

This clonotype was seen repeatedly, ten times or more. This sequence joins TRBV7-2 and TRBJ2-5; D is possibly TRBD1 (5 bases). CDR1 is SGHTA and CDR2 is FQGNSA in the germline V gene. The germline V and J ends were trimmed by 0 bases and 5 bases, with 10 bases remaining between them. The CDR3 is 14 amino acids. CDR3: CASSLAQGLETQYF. Here the CDR3 DNA reads TGTGCCAGCAGCTTAGCGCAGGGTTTGGAGACCCAGTACTTC. The full variable domain, completed using reference TRBV7-2 and TRBJ2-5, is GAGVSQSPSNKVTEKGKDVELRCDPISGHTALYWYRQSLGQGLEFLIYFQGNSAPDKSGLPSDRFSAERTGGSVSTLTIQRTQQEDSAVYLCASSLAQGLETQYFGPGTRLLVL.

The chain links TRBV11-2 to TRBJ2-7; perhaps TRBD1 as D (6 bases). Trimming left V 2 bases short and J 2 bases short, with 10 bases between. The CDR3 runs to 14 residues. CDR1 and CDR2 (germline): SGHAT, FQNNGV. The DNA for the CDR3 is TGTGCCAGCAGCTTAACAGGGCCCCCCTACGAGCAGTACTTC. It translates to CASSLTGPPYEQYF.

This clonotype was counted ten times or more. This chain links TRBV12-3 or TRBV12-4 with TRBJ2-4; tentatively, D is TRBD1 or TRBD2 (6 bases each). V was shortened by 1 base and J by 1 base, with 8 bases between the two germline ends. The CDR3 runs to 15 residues. The CDR3 nucleotides are TGTGCCAGCAGTTTAGGGGGGGCGGCCAAAAACATTCAGTACTTC. Translated, it gives CASSLGGAAKNIQYF.

This clonotype was seen at least ten times. The V call is TRBV29-1, the J call TRBJ2-3, with 9 bases matching TRBD1. The CDR3 contains 12 residues. Germline trimming cut 8 bases from V and 3 bases from J; bases unmatched to any gene: 3. Looked up from germline, CDR1 is SQVTM and CDR2 is ANQGSEA. The CDR3 DNA is TGCAGCTTCGGACAGGGGACAGATACGCAGTATTTT. Translation gives CSFGQGTDTQYF.

This clonotype was observed a handful of times. V usage is TRBV20-1 and J usage is TRBJ2-7; D perhaps matches TRBD2 (6 bases). Germline V gene lookup returns CDR1 DFQATT and CDR2 SNEGSKA (reference sequence). There are 13 residues in the CDR3. Trimming removed 5 bases from V and 0 bases from J, with 11 bases in between. CDR3 coding DNA: TGCAGTGCTGGGGCTAGCGTCTCCTACGAGCAGTACTTC. This sequence encodes CSAGASVSYEQYF.

This clonotype came up many times. This rearrangement joins TRBV5-1 to TRBJ2-7; 9 bases are shared with TRBD1. The CDR3 runs to 14 residues. CDR1 is SGHRS, CDR2 YFSETQ, per germline. The V segment lost 3 bases and the J segment 5 bases; nucleotides outside the gene matches: 6. CDR3 nucleotide sequence: TGCGCCAGCAGCTCCGGGACAGGGTTAGACGAGCAGTACTTC. Translating gives CASSSGTGLDEQYF.

V and J are TRBV5-1 and TRBJ2-6; 7 nucleotides line up with TRBD2. This CDR3 is built from 17 residues. Germline values: CDR1 SGHRS, CDR2 YFSETQ. V lost 4 bases and J lost 0; bases outside the gene matches: 7. The CDR3 loop is CASSPDGGGSGANVLTF. The DNA of the CDR3 is TGCGCCAGCAGCCCCGACGGCGGGGGCTCTGGGGCCAACGTCCTGACTTTC. The full variable domain, rest sourced from reference TRBV5-1 and TRBJ2-6, is KAGVTQTPRYLIKTRGQQVTLSCSPISGHRSVSWYQQTPGQGLQFLFEYFSETQRNKGNFPGRFSGRQFSNSRSEMNVSTLELGDSALYLCASSPDGGGSGANVLTFGAGSRLTVL.

A few counts support this clonotype. The chain combines TRBV7-2 with TRBJ2-7; 7 positions agree with TRBD2. V lost 4 bases and J lost 5; bases outside the gene matches: 11. This CDR3 is 15 amino acids long. CDR1 and CDR2 (germline): SGHTA, FQGNSA. The CDR3 DNA reads as TGTGCCAGCAGCTCAAGGACTAGTCTCCGGAACGAGCAGTACTTC. Translation: CASSSRTSLRNEQYF.

This chain uses TRBV30 with TRBJ1-2; TRBD1 might be the D (5 bases). V lost 1 base and J lost 4, with 7 bases in between. This CDR3 is built from 12 residues. Germline V lookup: CDR1 GTSNPN, CDR2 SVGIG (reference sequence). The CDR3 DNA reads as TGTGCCTGGAGTGCGGGGGGCTATGGCTACACCTTC. It specifies CAWSAGGYGYTF.